Below, one TCR beta chain is given with its context. The sample originates from a study of blood T cell repertoires in COVID-19. About the study: The study drew acute and convalescent COVID-19 samples from the United States, Italy and Spain. The cDNA or gDNA used as material had been derived from T cells, B-cell-depleted T cells, or PBMCs.

This CDR3 spans 13 amino acids. Germline values: CDR1 KGHSH, CDR2 LQKENI. The ends were cut back, 2 bases at V and 7 bases at J, with 11 bases in the middle. Original analysis: For nucleated cells, counts were estimated from reference gene primer amplification. The repertoire was sequenced with immunoSEQ multiplex PCR; TCRdb's copy has only in-frame clones and lacks some. V and J calls and clone size follow that table, whereas D and trimming were derived from the DNA. The table lists some 120,000 clones, roughly 76% of them singletons. Sequenced: peripheral blood. This chain uses TRBV18 with TRBJ1-2, with D hard to call. The source of this sequence is a human donor in a cohort sampled during active COVID-19. The DNA of the CDR3 is TGTGCCAGCTCACCAAGCCAGGAAAGTGGCTACACCTTC. Translation gives CASSPSQESGYTF.